These 24 T cell receptor beta chains were all obtained from the same sample, sequenced in a study of blood T cell repertoires in COVID-19. Using immunoSEQ multiplex PCR, the repertoire was profiled, and TCRdb retains in-frame clones only, with some absent. The sample lists approximately 150,000 clones, about 79% occurring once. Sequenced: PBMCs or T cells enriched from blood (not recorded which). These receptors were obtained from a man in his fifties who had recovered from COVID-19.

In its sample, this clone was seen once. The rearrangement links TRBV3-1 (or the pseudogene TRBV3-2) to TRBJ1-2, with unresolved D. The CDR3 runs to 16 residues. V was clipped by 1 base and J by 8 bases, with 20 bases between them. CDR1 is LGHDT and CDR2 is YNNKEL in the germline V gene (reference sequence). The DNA of the CDR3 is TGTGCCAGCAGCCAAGGGTCAGGCGTTTTCTTTTCCGGCTACACCTTC. It translates to CASSQGSGVFFSGYTF.

The chain joins TRBV27 to TRBJ1-6; TRBD1 is a possible D gene (5 bases). CDR1 MNHEY and CDR2 SMNVEV come from the germline V gene (reference sequence). V was trimmed by 0 bases and J by 10 bases, leaving 13 bases between them. The CDR3 is 15 residues long. CDR3 loop: CASSLSVQGNSPLHF. CDR3 nucleotides: TGTGCCAGCAGTTTATCAGTCCAGGGAAACTCACCCCTCCACTTT.

The chain couples TRBV3-1 (or the pseudogene TRBV3-2) to TRBJ1-2; D is unclear. Trimming shortened V by 4 bases and J by 4 bases, and 13 bases separated the two germline ends. Germline V CDR1 and CDR2: LGHDT, YNNKEL (reference sequence). The CDR3 consists of 14 residues. The CDR3 nucleotides read TGTGCCAGCAGCCTAGCGGGAGACCCCTATGGCTACACCTTC. As protein: CASSLAGDPYGYTF.

The rearrangement uses TRBV4-2 and TRBJ2-7; D possibly corresponds to TRBD2 (6 bases). Trimming cost V 0 bases and J 4 bases, with 13 bases left between them. The CDR3 has 15 residues. CDR1 and CDR2 from the germline V gene are LGHNA and YNFKEQ. CDR3 coding DNA: TGTGCCAGCAGCCAAGACCCTACTAGCAGGTACGAGCAGTACTTC. Protein product: CASSQDPTSRYEQYF.

This rearrangement joins TRBV9 to TRBJ2-2; a weak D match, TRBD1 (6 bases). CDR1 and CDR2 (germline): SGDLS, YYNGEE. V was clipped by 1 base and J by 4 bases, with 8 bases between them. This CDR3 has 14 amino acids. The CDR3 DNA sequence: TGTGCCAGCAGCGTAACAGGGAGCACCGGGGAGCTGTTTTTT. This gives the protein CASSVTGSTGELFF.

The gene calls are TRBV28 and TRBJ2-7, with 8 bases that match TRBD2. Germline lookup yields CDR1 MDHEN and CDR2 SYDVKM. CDR3 length: 16 amino acids. V lost 2 bases and J lost 0; bases outside the gene matches: 6. Written as DNA, the CDR3 is TGTGCCAGCAGTTTAGGCGGCGGGGGGAACTCCTACGAGCAGTACTTC. As protein: CASSLGGGGNSYEQYF.

This rearrangement joins TRBV19 to TRBJ1-5; 8 bases are shared with TRBD1. Trimming removed 4 bases from V and 6 bases from J; junction bases left unmatched: 5. This CDR3 comprises 14 residues. The germline V gene has CDR1 LNHDA and CDR2 SQIVND (reference sequence). The CDR3 sequence is CASSTTGVRQPQHF. The CDR3 bases are TGTGCCAGTAGTACGACAGGGGTGCGTCAGCCCCAGCATTTT.

This chain connects TRBV6-5 to TRBJ1-1; the D gene is possibly TRBD1 (6 bases). The CDR3 runs 15 residues. Looked up from germline, CDR1 is MNHEY and CDR2 is SVGAGI. Trimming cost V 0 bases and J 0 bases, with 8 bases left between them. This chain's CDR3 is CASSYSRDMNTEAFF. For the CDR3, the DNA is TGTGCCAGCAGTTACTCCAGGGACATGAACACTGAAGCTTTCTTT.

V gene TRBV7-2 combines with J gene TRBJ2-3, with 10 bases identical to TRBD1. J gave up 7 bases and V 5 bases, and 15 bases lay outside the gene matches. This CDR3 spans 17 amino acids. The germline V gene has CDR1 SGHTA and CDR2 FQGNSA. The CDR3 sequence is CASSKTGGLLGANTQYF. The CDR3 DNA sequence: TGTGCCAGCAGCAAGACAGGGGGCCTGTTGGGGGCGAATACGCAGTATTTT.

V and J are TRBV4-1 and TRBJ1-3; 8 nucleotides agree with TRBD1. The germline CDR1 and CDR2 sequences are MGHRA and YSYEKL. V trimming: 0 bases; J trimming: 0 bases; junction bases outside the gene matches: 7. The CDR3 spans 18 residues. CDR3 region: CASSQDGDRTTSGNTIYF. The CDR3 region has the DNA TGCGCCAGCAGCCAAGATGGGGACAGGACGACCTCTGGAAACACCATATATTTT.

The gene calls are TRBV10-1 and TRBJ2-2; 8 nucleotides line up with TRBD1. The CDR3 spans 14 residues. V shed 6 bases, J shed 6 bases, and the junction held 6 bases outside the gene matches. Germline lookup yields CDR1 WNHNN and CDR2 SYGVQD (reference sequence). CDR3 coding DNA: TGCGCCAGCAGGGAAAACAGGGGGGCCGGGGAGCTGTTTTTT. This codes for CASRENRGAGELFF.

V usage is TRBV28 and J usage is TRBJ1-2; a possible D gene is TRBD1 (6 bases). Looked up from germline, CDR1 is MDHEN and CDR2 is SYDVKM. Deletions cut 9 bases from V and 4 bases from J, with 18 bases between. The CDR3 is made up of 14 amino acids. The CDR3 region has the DNA TGTGCCAGTCAAATCCCCACAGGGTTCTATGGCTACACCTTC. It translates to CASQIPTGFYGYTF.

V is TRBV3-1 (or the pseudogene TRBV3-2) and J is TRBJ1-5; D is unclear. V lost 3 bases and J lost 9, with 18 bases in between. The V gene's germline CDR1 is LGHDT and CDR2 YNNKEL (reference sequence). The CDR3 runs to 15 residues. CDR3 protein: CASSQSMSAVAPQHF. DNA for the CDR3: TGTGCCAGCAGCCAGTCCATGTCCGCGGTAGCGCCCCAGCATTTT.

This chain links TRBV11-3 with TRBJ1-3; D remains ambiguous. Germline lookup yields CDR1 SGHNT and CDR2 YENEEA. Trimming pared 4 bases from V and 7 bases from J, leaving 11 bases between. The CDR3 loop spans 13 amino acids. In nucleotides, the CDR3 is TGTGCCAGCAGCTCAGGACTGGGGAACACCATATATTTT. It encodes CASSSGLGNTIYF.

The CDR3 nucleotides are TGTGCCTGGAGTGTCGGGGGGGCAGAGACCCAGTACTTC. Its translation: CAWSVGGAETQYF. The J gene is TRBJ2-5, the V gene TRBV30; 8 positions agree with TRBD2. The CDR3 runs to 13 residues. The germline gives CDR1 GTSNPN, CDR2 SVGIG (reference sequence). The ends lost 0 bases at V and 4 bases at J; junction bases unmatched: 1. The complete variable domain, with remaining parts taken from reference TRBV30 and TRBJ2-5, reads SQTIHQWPATLVQPVGSPLSLECTVEGTSNPNLYWYRQAAGRGLQLLFYSVGIGQISSEVPQNLSASRPQDRQFILSSKKLLLSDSGFYLCAWSVGGAETQYFGPGTRLLVL.

The chain is built from TRBV10-2 and TRBJ2-2; TRBD1 might be the D (5 bases). The CDR3 loop spans 16 amino acids. V was clipped by 3 bases and J by 2 bases, with 13 bases between them. CDR1 is WSHSY, CDR2 SAAADI, per germline. The CDR3 bases are TGCGCCAGCAGTGACCGCAGGGATATCAACACCGGGGAGCTGTTTTTT. It encodes CASSDRRDINTGELFF.

The chain employs TRBV5-1 and TRBJ1-1; maybe TRBD1 (5 bases). Deletions cut 0 bases from V and 1 base from J, with 10 bases between. Germline CDR1 reads SGHRS; CDR2 reads YFSETQ. There are 15 residues in the CDR3. DNA for the CDR3: TGCGCCAGCAGCTTGGAGGCCAGGGCGAACACTGAAGCTTTCTTT. Amino acids: CASSLEARANTEAFF.

The chain combines TRBV28 with TRBJ2-5, with unresolved D. Germline CDR1 MDHEN, CDR2 SYDVKM. The CDR3 extends over 16 amino acids. V was shortened by 7 bases and J by 2 bases, with 20 bases between the two germline ends. CDR3 sequence reads: CASTTWSLGLQETQYF. DNA for the CDR3: TGTGCCAGCACTACGTGGTCCCTGGGCTTGCAAGAGACCCAGTACTTC.

J is TRBJ2-3 and V is TRBV6-5, with a weak D call TRBD1 (6 bases). There are 15 residues in the CDR3. Germline CDR1 and CDR2: MNHEY and SVGAGI. V lost 6 bases and J 1 base, leaving 14 bases between the germline ends. CDR3 coding DNA: TGTGCCAGCAGGCGACAGGCCCTGGGCACAGATACGCAGTATTTT. Translated, it gives CASRRQALGTDTQYF.

The chain couples TRBV12-3 or TRBV12-4 to TRBJ1-4; D is unresolved. Trimming left V 5 bases short and J 5 bases short, with 9 bases between. The CDR3 is made up of 13 amino acids. CDR3: CASSAYVNEKLFF. The DNA of the CDR3 is TGTGCCAGCAGTGCGTACGTAAATGAAAAACTGTTTTTT.

This chain uses TRBV9 with TRBJ2-7, with D possibly being TRBD2 (5 bases). The CDR3 sequence is 14 residues long. V was clipped by 4 bases and J by 0 bases, with 11 bases between them. Germline CDR1 reads SGDLS; CDR2 reads YYNGEE. CDR3 nucleotides: TGTGCCAGCAGCTCTAAAGGGAGCTCCTACGAGCAGTACTTC. As protein: CASSSKGSSYEQYF.

J is TRBJ1-4 and V is TRBV28; 8 nucleotides line up with TRBD1. The trim removed 4 bases at V and 4 bases at J, leaving 11 bases unmatched. The germline V gene has CDR1 MDHEN and CDR2 SYDVKM. The CDR3 has 17 residues. CDR3 sequence (DNA): TGTGCCAGCAGTTCCCCTGGACAGGGCCGGGGTAATGAAAAACTGTTTTTT. This encodes CASSSPGQGRGNEKLFF.

The chain is built from TRBV6-5 and TRBJ1-1, with TRBD1 matching over 9 bases. The junction had 11 bases not matched to a gene; V was cut back by 7 bases and J by 5 bases. This CDR3 comprises 15 residues. Germline CDR1 reads MNHEY; CDR2 reads SVGAGI. Here the CDR3 reads CASISDRGGRTEAFF. CDR3 bases: TGTGCCAGCATCTCGGACAGGGGAGGAAGAACTGAAGCTTTCTTT.

The chain recombines TRBV29-1 with TRBJ1-1; tentatively, D is TRBD1 (5 bases). V lost 8 bases, J lost 1 base, and 8 bases lay in between. This CDR3 has 11 amino acids. Germline CDR1 is SQVTM and CDR2 is ANQGSEA. The CDR3 sequence is CSTDRNTEAFF. DNA of the CDR3: TGCAGCACTGACAGGAACACTGAAGCTTTCTTT.